These 15 T cell receptor beta chains were all obtained from the same sample, sequenced in a study of cytomegalovirus exposure and HLA in healthy donors. Clones were sequenced by immunoSEQ multiplex PCR, and TCRdb holds only the in-frame ones, with some missing. The repertoire consists of roughly 90,000 clones, with around 84% occurring once and the leading ten covering 20%. The sequenced sample was PBMCs. The receptors shown here come from a man aged 18 to 30 in good health and CMV-seropositive.

The rearrangement uses TRBV5-1 and TRBJ2-5, with D possibly being TRBD2 (6 bases). Deletions cut 0 bases from V and 3 bases from J, with 9 bases between. The V gene's germline CDR1 is SGHRS and CDR2 YFSETQ. This CDR3 region has 14 residues. The CDR3 nucleotides read TGCGCCAGCAGCTTGGGGGCGGGGAAAGAGACCCAGTACTTC. This encodes CASSLGAGKETQYF.

This clone was seen once. The CDR3 protein is CASSRQVYMGDYTF. DNA of the CDR3: TGTGCCAGCAGTCGACAGGTGTATATGGGAGACTACACCTTC. The V call is TRBV6-5, the J call TRBJ1-2, with D perhaps TRBD1 (6 bases). Germline loops: CDR1 MNHEY, CDR2 SVGAGI. This CDR3 region has 14 residues. Trimming cost V 5 bases and J 10 bases, with 20 bases left between them.

This clone came up once. V and J are TRBV19 and TRBJ1-2; possible D gene TRBD1, 6 bases. The CDR3 runs to 16 residues. Trimming removed 5 bases from V and 1 base from J, with 17 bases in between. CDR1 is LNHDA, CDR2 SQIVND, per germline (reference sequence). The CDR3 reads CASSSWTETFNYGYTF. The CDR3 DNA is TGTGCCAGTAGTTCGTGGACAGAGACATTTAACTATGGCTACACCTTC.

Only a few counts were recorded for this clone. CDR3 amino acids: CASSLAGTGFGYTF. The DNA for the CDR3 is TGCGCCAGCAGCCTGGCCGGGACAGGGTTCGGCTACACCTTC. The chain couples TRBV5-1 to TRBJ1-2, with 9 bases fitting TRBD1. Germline V gene data show CDR1 as SGHRS and CDR2 as YFSETQ. The J segment lost 8 bases and the V segment lost 4 bases, leaving 9 bases of the junction unmatched. This CDR3 has 14 residues.

The J gene is TRBJ1-2, the V gene TRBV5-1, with D unclear. The germline CDR1 and CDR2 sequences are SGHRS and YFSETQ. CDR3 length: 14 residues. V gave up 4 bases and J gave up 4 bases, with 14 bases separating them. The CDR3 bases are TGCGCCAGCAGCATTGCCGATGGGAGCTATGGCTACACCTTC. Translated, it gives CASSIADGSYGYTF. Combining the CDR3 with reference TRBV5-1 and TRBJ1-2 gives the whole variable domain KAGVTQTPRYLIKTRGQQVTLSCSPISGHRSVSWYQQTPGQGLQFLFEYFSETQRNKGNFPGRFSGRQFSNSRSEMNVSTLELGDSALYLCASSIADGSYGYTFGSGTRLTVV.

The chain joins TRBV5-1 to TRBJ2-3; TRBD1 matches at 7 bases. Germline-derived CDR1 and CDR2 are SGHRS and YFSETQ. The V segment lost 6 bases and the J segment 6 bases; nucleotides outside the gene matches: 13. The CDR3 is made up of 15 amino acids. The CDR3 nucleotides read TGCGCCAGCACCCCGGGACAGCATTCAGAGGATACGCAGTATTTT. It specifies CASTPGQHSEDTQYF.

The V and J genes are TRBV6-5 and TRBJ2-3; D is unclear. Trimming shortened V by 6 bases and J by 5 bases, and 6 bases separated the two germline ends. From germline, CDR1 is MNHEY and CDR2 SVGAGI. The CDR3 runs to 11 residues. The CDR3 DNA is TGTGCCAGCAGCAAACTAGATACGCAGTATTTT. This codes for CASSKLDTQYF.

The rearrangement joins TRBV28 to TRBJ2-1; 12 nucleotides agree with TRBD2. CDR1 is MDHEN, CDR2 SYDVKM, per germline. This CDR3 has 19 residues. Trimming at V came to 4 bases and at J to 3 bases, leaving 13 bases not matched to a gene. CDR3 loop: CASSSDAPPLAGGYNEQFF. In nucleotides, the CDR3 is TGTGCCAGCAGTTCCGATGCCCCTCCACTAGCGGGAGGCTACAATGAGCAGTTCTTC.

This clone occurred a few times. The chain carries TRBV6-4 and TRBJ2-3; 8 bases map to TRBD2. Germline CDR1 reads MRHNA; CDR2 reads SNTAGT. V shed 5 bases, J shed 3 bases, and the junction held 7 bases outside the gene matches. The CDR3 runs 15 residues. The CDR3 region is CASSPLAGKTDTQYF. The CDR3 region has the DNA TGTGCCAGCAGTCCTCTAGCGGGTAAAACAGATACGCAGTATTTT.

The chain couples TRBV28 to TRBJ2-7; 7 bases fit TRBD2. Trimming at V came to 5 bases and at J to 4 bases, leaving 8 bases not matched to a gene. Germline V gene data show CDR1 as MDHEN and CDR2 as SYDVKM. CDR3 length: 14 residues. The CDR3 DNA is TGTGCCAGCAGTGGGGGGGGAAAGGGATACGAGCAGTACGTC. It is translated as CASSGGGKGYEQYV.

This chain's CDR3 is CASSRDYNQPQHF. The DNA for the CDR3 is TGCGCCAGCAGCCGGGACTACAATCAGCCCCAGCATTTT. The rearrangement joins TRBV5-1 to TRBJ1-5, with D possibly being TRBD1 (5 bases). The CDR3 has 13 residues. Between the trimmed V and J ends, which lost 4 bases and 3 bases, there was a span of 8 bases. Germline V gene lookup returns CDR1 SGHRS and CDR2 YFSETQ.

This rearrangement joins TRBV7-9 to TRBJ2-2; D remains unclear. Trimming took 6 bases from V and 1 from J, leaving 6 bases between them. The CDR3 is made up of 13 amino acids. From germline, CDR1 is SEHNR and CDR2 FQNEAQ (reference sequence). The DNA of the CDR3 is TGTGCCAGCAGGGCAGAGAACACCGGGGAGCTGTTTTTT. Translation: CASRAENTGELFF.

This clone has just a few counts. The J gene is TRBJ1-2, the V gene TRBV29-1; TRBD1 aligns across 8 bases. The CDR3 is made up of 16 amino acids. Trimming took 0 bases from V and 1 from J; bases not matched to a gene: 7. In germline, CDR1 is SQVTM, CDR2 ANQGSEA. CDR3 loop: CSVEEAQGALNYGYTF. The DNA for the CDR3 is TGCAGCGTTGAAGAGGCCCAGGGGGCTCTTAACTATGGCTACACCTTC.

This rearrangement joins TRBV2 to TRBJ2-1, with 9 bases that match TRBD1. Germline trimming cut 10 bases from V and 6 bases from J; bases unmatched to any gene: 4. Germline CDR1 is SNHLY and CDR2 is FYNNEI. The CDR3 covers 12 residues. CDR3 residues: CAIRDRVNEQFF. CDR3 DNA sequence: TGTGCCATTAGGGACAGGGTCAATGAGCAGTTCTTC.

This clone was seen a single time. The chain recombines TRBV30 with TRBJ2-5; 8 bases align to TRBD1. Germline V gives CDR1 GTSNPN, CDR2 SVGIG (reference sequence). This CDR3 is built from 11 residues. Losses at the gene ends were 4 bases for V and 6 bases for J; bases not matched to a gene: 1. The CDR3 reads CAWTGGKTQYF. The CDR3 DNA is TGTGCCTGGACAGGGGGCAAGACCCAGTACTTC.